The 10 T cell receptor beta chains below all came from one sample that was sequenced in a study of shared clonotypes between healthy human individuals. Profiled with immunoSEQ multiplex PCR; TCRdb holds only in-frame clones, not every one. The repertoire consists of about 2 million clones, with around 96% occurring once and the leading ten covering around 1.2%. Naive CD8 cells, CD45RO-negative and positively selected for CCR7, excluded terminally differentiated effector memory CD45RA+ cells. Source material: naive CD8+ T cells sorted from blood. The receptor set was obtained from a man aged 18 to 30 in good health.

The chain combines TRBV5-1 with TRBJ2-2; D remains ambiguous. This CDR3 is 13 amino acids long. V shed 7 bases and J shed 4 bases, with 11 bases lying between them. CDR1 is SGHRS, CDR2 YFSETQ, per germline. CDR3 sequence reads: CASRIDTTGELFF. In DNA form, the CDR3 reads TGCGCCAGCCGGATTGACACCACCGGGGAGCTGTTTTTT. Full variable domain (outside the CDR3, taken from reference TRBV5-1 and TRBJ2-2): KAGVTQTPRYLIKTRGQQVTLSCSPISGHRSVSWYQQTPGQGLQFLFEYFSETQRNKGNFPGRFSGRQFSNSRSEMNVSTLELGDSALYLCASRIDTTGELFFGEGSRLTVL.

The V call is TRBV27, the J call TRBJ2-1, with 7 nucleotides matching TRBD2. From germline, CDR1 is MNHEY and CDR2 SMNVEV (reference sequence). The CDR3 consists of 15 residues. After removal of 3 bases from V and 12 bases from J, the junction contained 14 bases not matched to a gene. The CDR3: CASSFLTSLQTWQFF. The CDR3 DNA is TGTGCCAGCAGTTTCCTGACTAGCCTCCAGACGTGGCAGTTCTTC.

This clone has only one observation. The chain has TRBV2 and TRBJ2-7, with 7 bases matching TRBD2. The CDR3 spans 15 residues. Germline-derived CDR1 and CDR2 are SNHLY and FYNNEI. After removal of 1 base from V and 3 bases from J, the junction contained 6 bases not matched to a gene. For the CDR3, the DNA is TGTGCCAGCAGTGAAGGGAGACTAGCCCTCTACGAGCAGTACTTC. It encodes CASSEGRLALYEQYF.

The J gene is TRBJ2-7, the V gene TRBV9; D not resolved. The CDR3 extends over 15 amino acids. CDR1 is SGDLS and CDR2 is YYNGEE in the germline V gene. V was clipped by 0 bases and J by 3 bases, with 13 bases between them. In DNA form, the CDR3 reads TGTGCCAGCAGCGTAGAGCCAGGTGATTTCTACGAGCAGTACTTC. Protein: CASSVEPGDFYEQYF.

On this clone: Distinct nucleotide sequences in the sample also encode this CDR3. This chain uses TRBV27 with TRBJ2-7; D gene unclear. V lost 4 bases and J lost 0, with 7 bases in between. This CDR3 comprises 13 residues. CDR1 and CDR2 (germline): MNHEY, SMNVEV (reference sequence). The CDR3 is CASSYGISYEQYF. In DNA form, the CDR3 reads TGTGCCAGCAGTTACGGCATCTCCTACGAGCAGTACTTC.

The gene calls are TRBV30 and TRBJ2-1; perhaps D is TRBD1 or TRBD2 (5 bases each). The CDR3 has 12 amino acids. The germline CDR1 and CDR2 sequences are GTSNPN and SVGIG (reference sequence). V lost 5 bases to trimming and J lost 7 bases, with 12 bases between them. CDR3 nucleotide sequence: TGTGCCTGGGGCGGGTCAGGGAATGAGCAGTTCTTC. Its protein is CAWGGSGNEQFF.

The chain is built from TRBV10-2 and TRBJ1-1; 7 bases fit TRBD1. Germline trimming cut 2 bases from V and 4 bases from J; bases unmatched to any gene: 1. This CDR3 spans 13 amino acids. Germline V gene sequence: CDR1 WSHSY, CDR2 SAAADI. Here the CDR3 reads CASSEGTVTEAFF. CDR3 sequence (DNA): TGCGCCAGCAGTGAGGGGACAGTCACTGAAGCTTTCTTT.

This chain uses TRBV29-1 with TRBJ1-3, with D unclear. This CDR3 is 12 amino acids long. V was pared by 3 bases and J by 1 base, with 4 bases between. Germline CDR1 SQVTM, CDR2 ANQGSEA. CDR3: CSVDGSGNTIYF. DNA for the CDR3: TGCAGCGTTGACGGTTCTGGAAACACCATATATTTT.

The chain has TRBV27 and TRBJ2-1; 9 positions agree with TRBD1. V shed 4 bases, J shed 0 bases, and the junction held 10 bases outside the gene matches. The germline V gene encodes CDR1 MNHEY and CDR2 SMNVEV (reference sequence). The CDR3 spans 18 residues. CDR3 coding DNA: TGTGCCAGCAGTTCAATGGACAGGGGACTGAGCTCCTACAATGAGCAGTTCTTC. It yields the protein CASSSMDRGLSSYNEQFF.

About this clone itself: This same CDR3 is encoded by further DNA sequences in the sample. This rearrangement joins TRBV4-3 to TRBJ2-1; D gene unclear. The CDR3 totals 15 residues. Germline-derived CDR1 and CDR2 are LGHNA and YSLEER. V lost 0 bases and J 4 bases, leaving 10 bases between the germline ends. The CDR3 region has the DNA TGCGCCAGCAGCCAAGATCCGGGCAGTTACAATGAGCAGTTCTTC. Translation: CASSQDPGSYNEQFF.